The clone carrying this TCR beta chain has a count of ten or more. Its antigen remains unknown. Attachment of unique molecular identifiers was made to individual cDNA molecules. TCRdb processed the 5' RACE reads anew with MiXCR; each CDR3 protein has one entry. The data show 65,000 to 80,000 distinct CDR3 sequences, around 11% seen once. These data are taken from a study of early T cells in non-severe SARS-CoV-2 infection. Study details: Sequencing used unsorted whole-blood bulk RNA, so chains lack pairing.

Whole-study results and caveats: Clonotype matching in VDJdb favored anti-spike CD8 responses and did not capture private and CD4 specificities.

Germline trimming cut 8 bases from V and 7 bases from J; bases unmatched to any gene: 11. From germline, CDR1 is LGHNT and CDR2 FRNRAP. The CDR3 is 16 amino acids. The chain combines TRBV12-5 with TRBJ2-1, with 13 bases that match TRBD2. The sequenced sample was whole blood. The clonotype was recovered from an adult who was a healthcare worker with PCR-confirmed SARS-CoV-2 infection or an uninfected control (not recorded which). The CDR3 loop is CASLRLGLAGRNEQFF. The CDR3 nucleotides read TGTGCTAGTTTACGTCTGGGACTAGCGGGGAGGAATGAGCAGTTCTTC.